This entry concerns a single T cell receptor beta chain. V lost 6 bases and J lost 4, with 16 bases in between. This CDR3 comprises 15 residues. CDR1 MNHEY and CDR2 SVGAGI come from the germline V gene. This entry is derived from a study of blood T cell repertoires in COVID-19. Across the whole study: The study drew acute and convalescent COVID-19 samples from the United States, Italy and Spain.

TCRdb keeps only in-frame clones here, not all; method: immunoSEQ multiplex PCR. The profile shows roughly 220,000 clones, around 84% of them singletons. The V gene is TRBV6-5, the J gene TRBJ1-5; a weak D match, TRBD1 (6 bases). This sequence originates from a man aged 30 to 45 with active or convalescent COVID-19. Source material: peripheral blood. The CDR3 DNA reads TGTGCCAGCAGCGGATTGACAGGCCTTAATCAGCCCCAGCATTTT. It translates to CASSGLTGLNQPQHF.